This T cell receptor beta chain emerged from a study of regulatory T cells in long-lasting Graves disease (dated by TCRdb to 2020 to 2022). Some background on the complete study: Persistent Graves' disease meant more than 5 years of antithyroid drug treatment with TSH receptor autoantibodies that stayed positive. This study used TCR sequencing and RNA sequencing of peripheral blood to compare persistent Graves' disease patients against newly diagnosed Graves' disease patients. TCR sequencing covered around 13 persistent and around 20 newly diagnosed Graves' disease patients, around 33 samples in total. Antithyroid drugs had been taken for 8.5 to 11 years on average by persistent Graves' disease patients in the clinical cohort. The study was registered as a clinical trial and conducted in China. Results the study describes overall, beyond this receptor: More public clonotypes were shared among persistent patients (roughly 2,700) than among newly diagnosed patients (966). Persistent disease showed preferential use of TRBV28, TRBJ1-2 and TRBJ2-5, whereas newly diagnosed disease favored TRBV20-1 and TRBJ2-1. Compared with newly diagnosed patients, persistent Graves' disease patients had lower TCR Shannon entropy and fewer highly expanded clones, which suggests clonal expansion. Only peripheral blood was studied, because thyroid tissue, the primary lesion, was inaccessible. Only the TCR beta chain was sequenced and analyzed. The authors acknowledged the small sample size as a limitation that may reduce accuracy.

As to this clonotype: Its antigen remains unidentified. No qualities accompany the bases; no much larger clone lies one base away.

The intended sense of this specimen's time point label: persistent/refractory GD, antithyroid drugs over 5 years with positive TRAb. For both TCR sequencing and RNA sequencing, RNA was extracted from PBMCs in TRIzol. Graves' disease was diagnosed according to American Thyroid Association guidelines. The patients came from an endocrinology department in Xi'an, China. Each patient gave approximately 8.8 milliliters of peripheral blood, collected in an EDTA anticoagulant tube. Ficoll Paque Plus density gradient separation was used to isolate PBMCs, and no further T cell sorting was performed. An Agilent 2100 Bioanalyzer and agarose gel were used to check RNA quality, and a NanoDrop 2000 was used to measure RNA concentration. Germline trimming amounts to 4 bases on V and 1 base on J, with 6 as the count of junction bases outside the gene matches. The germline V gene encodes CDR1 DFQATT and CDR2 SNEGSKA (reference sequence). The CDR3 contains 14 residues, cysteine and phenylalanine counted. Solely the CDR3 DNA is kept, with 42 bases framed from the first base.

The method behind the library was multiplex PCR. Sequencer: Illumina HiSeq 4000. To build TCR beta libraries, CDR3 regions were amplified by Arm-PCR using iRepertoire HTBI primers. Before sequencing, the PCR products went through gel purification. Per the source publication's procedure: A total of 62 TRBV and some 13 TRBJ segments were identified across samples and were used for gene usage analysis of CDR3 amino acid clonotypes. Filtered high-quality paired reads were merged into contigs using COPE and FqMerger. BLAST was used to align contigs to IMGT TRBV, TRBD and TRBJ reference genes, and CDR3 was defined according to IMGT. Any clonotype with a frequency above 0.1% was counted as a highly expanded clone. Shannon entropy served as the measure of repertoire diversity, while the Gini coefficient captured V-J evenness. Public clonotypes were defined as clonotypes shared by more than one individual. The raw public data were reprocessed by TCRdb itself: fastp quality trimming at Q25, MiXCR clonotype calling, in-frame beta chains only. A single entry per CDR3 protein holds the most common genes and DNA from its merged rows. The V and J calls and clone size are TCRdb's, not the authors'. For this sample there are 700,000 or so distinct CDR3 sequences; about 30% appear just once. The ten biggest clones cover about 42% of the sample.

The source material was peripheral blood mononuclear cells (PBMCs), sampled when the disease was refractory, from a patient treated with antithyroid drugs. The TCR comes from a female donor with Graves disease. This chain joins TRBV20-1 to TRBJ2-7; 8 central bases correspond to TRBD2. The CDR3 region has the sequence CSAKPGGFSYEQYF. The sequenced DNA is TGCAGTGCTAAGCCGGGAGGGTTTTCCTACGAGCAGTACTTC.